This T cell receptor (beta chain) was identified in a study of T cells in Graves' hyperthyroidism and ophthalmopathy. Authors of the study amplified TCR beta CDR3 regions from RNA transcripts. HTBI primers drove first-round RT-PCR of the TCR CDR3. TCRdb processed the multiplex PCR reads anew with MiXCR; each CDR3 protein has one entry. The sample includes about 180,000 distinct CDR3 sequences, approximately 15% of them seen just once. With V trimmed by 7 bases and J by 3 bases, 2 bases remained unmatched. The CDR3 covers 12 residues. Germline-derived CDR1 and CDR2 are MNHNS and SASEGT. 10 ml fresh peripheral blood yielded the PBMCs. This clonotype was seen ten or more times.

This TCR was recovered from a woman in her forties or fifties with Graves' hyperthyroidism. The rearrangement joins TRBV6-1 to TRBJ1-1; 7 bases match TRBD1. Sequencing was done on a sample of blood. The CDR3 DNA is TGTGCCAGCAAGGACAGGTACACTGAAGCTTTCTTT. Its translation: CASKDRYTEAFF.